This entry features one T cell receptor (beta chain) sequence. Only in-frame clones appear in the TCRdb table, and some are missing; sequencing was by immunoSEQ multiplex PCR. The sample holds approximately 500,000 clones, 80% to 90% seen once. Seattle's enrolled individuals joined amid active infection and were then monitored longitudinally. The data were taken from a study of blood T cell repertoires in COVID-19. In the study overall: T cells, B-cell-depleted T cells, or PBMCs supplied cDNA or gDNA.

Trimming took 4 bases from V and 5 from J; bases not matched to a gene: 7. The CDR3 covers 17 residues. CDR1 and CDR2 (germline): SGHRS, YFSETQ. The chain employs TRBV5-1 and TRBJ2-3; 16 bases fit TRBD2. What was sequenced was peripheral blood. The clonotype comes from a man younger than 30 with COVID-19, enrolled during active disease. In nucleotides, the CDR3 is TGCGCCAGCAGCCCTGGGACTAGCGGGGGGGTAGGAGATACGCAGTATTTT. This translates into CASSPGTSGGVGDTQYF.